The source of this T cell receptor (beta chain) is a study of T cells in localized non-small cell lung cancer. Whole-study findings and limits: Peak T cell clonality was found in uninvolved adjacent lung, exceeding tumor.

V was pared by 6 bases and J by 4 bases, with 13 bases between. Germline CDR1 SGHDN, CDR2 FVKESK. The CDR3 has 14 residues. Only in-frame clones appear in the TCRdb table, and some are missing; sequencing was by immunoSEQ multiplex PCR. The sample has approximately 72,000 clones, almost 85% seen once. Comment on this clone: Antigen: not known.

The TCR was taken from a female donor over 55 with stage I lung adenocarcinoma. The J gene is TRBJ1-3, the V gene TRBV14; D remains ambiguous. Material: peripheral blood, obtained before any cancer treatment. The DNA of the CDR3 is TGTGCCAGCAGACTCGGACTGGTCGGAAACACCATATATTTT. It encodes CASRLGLVGNTIYF.